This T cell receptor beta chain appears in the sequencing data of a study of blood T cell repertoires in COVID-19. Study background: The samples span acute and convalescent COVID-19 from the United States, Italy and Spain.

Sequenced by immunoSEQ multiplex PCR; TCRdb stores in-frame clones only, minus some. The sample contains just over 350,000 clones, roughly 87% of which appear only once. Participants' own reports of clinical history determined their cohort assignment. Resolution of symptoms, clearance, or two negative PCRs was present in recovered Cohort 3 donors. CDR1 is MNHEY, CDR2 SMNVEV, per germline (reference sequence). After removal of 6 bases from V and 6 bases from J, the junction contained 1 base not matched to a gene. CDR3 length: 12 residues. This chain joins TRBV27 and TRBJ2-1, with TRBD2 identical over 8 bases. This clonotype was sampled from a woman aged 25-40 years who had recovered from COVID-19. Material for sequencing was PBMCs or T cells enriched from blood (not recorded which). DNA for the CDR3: TGTGCCAGCAGACGGGAGGGCAATGAGCAGTTCTTC. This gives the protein CASRREGNEQFF.